The entry that follows covers one T cell receptor (beta chain) sequence. The antigen remains unidentified. These data come from a study of T-cell reconstitution after alpha-beta-depleted transplantation in children. Unique molecular identifiers featured in how the TCRbeta library was prepared. TCRdb used MiXCR to reprocess the PCR reads, holding one entry per CDR3 protein. This repertoire shows some 830,000 distinct CDR3 sequences, roughly 15% found once; its top ten account for roughly 5%. Trimming took off 1 base at V and 1 base at J, with 11 bases between the two ends. This CDR3 is built from 15 residues. Per germline, CDR1 LGHDT and CDR2 YNNKEL (reference sequence). Study-level findings and limits: The origin of alpha-beta T cells about two months after transplant was reportedly several hundred expanded graft clones. After transplant, high TCRbeta diversity at day 60 in some patients arose from surviving recipient T cells and thymic progenitors.

The chain has TRBV3-1 and TRBJ2-7, with a tentative D call TRBD2 (5 bases). Sequenced here: PBMCs, mostly from graft donor cells, sampled 360 days after TCRalphabeta/CD19-depleted stem cell transplant. This TCR derives from a male patient younger than 18 who had a stem cell transplant for acute lymphoblastic leukemia, so the T cells may come from the graft donor. The CDR3 nucleotides are TGTGCCAGCAGCCAAGCAGGAACGGGGTCCTACGAGCAGTACTTC. It encodes CASSQAGTGSYEQYF.